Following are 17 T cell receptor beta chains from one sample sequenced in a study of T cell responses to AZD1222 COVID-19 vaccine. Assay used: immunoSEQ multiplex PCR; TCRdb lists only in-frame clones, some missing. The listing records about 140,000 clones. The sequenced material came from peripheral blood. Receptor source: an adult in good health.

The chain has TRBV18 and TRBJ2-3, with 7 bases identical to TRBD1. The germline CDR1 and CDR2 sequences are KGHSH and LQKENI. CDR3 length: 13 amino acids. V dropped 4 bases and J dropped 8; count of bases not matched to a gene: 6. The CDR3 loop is CASSLDRAGTQYF. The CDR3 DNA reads TGTGCCAGCTCACTCGACAGGGCAGGTACGCAGTATTTT.

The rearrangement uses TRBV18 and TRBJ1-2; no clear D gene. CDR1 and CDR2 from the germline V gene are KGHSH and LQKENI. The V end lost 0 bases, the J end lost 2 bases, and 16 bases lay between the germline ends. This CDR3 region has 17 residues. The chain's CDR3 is CASSPPRAQNTNYGYTF. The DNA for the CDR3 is TGTGCCAGCTCACCACCGAGGGCCCAAAACACCAACTATGGCTACACCTTC. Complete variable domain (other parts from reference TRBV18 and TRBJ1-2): NAGVMQNPRHLVRRRGQEARLRCSPMKGHSHVYWYRQLPEEGLKFMVYLQKENIIDESGMPKERFSAEFPKEGPSILRIQQVVRGDSAAYFCASSPPRAQNTNYGYTFGSGTRLTVV.

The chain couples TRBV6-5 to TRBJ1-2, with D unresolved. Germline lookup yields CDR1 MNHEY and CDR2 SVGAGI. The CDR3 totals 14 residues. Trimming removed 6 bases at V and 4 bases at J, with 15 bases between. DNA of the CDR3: TGTGCCAGCAGGCCCTTTGAGGAGACCTATGGCTACACCTTC. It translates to CASRPFEETYGYTF.

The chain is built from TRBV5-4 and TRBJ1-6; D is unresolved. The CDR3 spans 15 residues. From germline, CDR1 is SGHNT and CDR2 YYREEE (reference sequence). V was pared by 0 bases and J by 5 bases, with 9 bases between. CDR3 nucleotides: TGTGCCAGCAGCTTGGTCGGGCTGGATAATTCACCCCTCCACTTT. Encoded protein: CASSLVGLDNSPLHF.

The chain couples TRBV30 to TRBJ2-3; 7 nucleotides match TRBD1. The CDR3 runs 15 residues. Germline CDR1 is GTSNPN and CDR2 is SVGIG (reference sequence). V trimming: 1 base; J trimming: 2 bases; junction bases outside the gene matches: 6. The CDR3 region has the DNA TGTGCCTGGAGTGGCCTGGGACAGACCACAGATACGCAGTATTTT. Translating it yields CAWSGLGQTTDTQYF.

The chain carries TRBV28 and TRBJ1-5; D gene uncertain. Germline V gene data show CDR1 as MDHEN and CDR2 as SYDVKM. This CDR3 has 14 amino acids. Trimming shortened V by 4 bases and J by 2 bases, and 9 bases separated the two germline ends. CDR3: CASSWGRGNQPQHF. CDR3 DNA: TGTGCCAGCAGTTGGGGAAGGGGCAATCAGCCCCAGCATTTT.

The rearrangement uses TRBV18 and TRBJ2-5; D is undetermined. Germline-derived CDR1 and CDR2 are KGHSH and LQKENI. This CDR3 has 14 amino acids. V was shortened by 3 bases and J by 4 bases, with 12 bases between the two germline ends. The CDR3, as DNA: TGTGCCAGCTCACCGTCCGGCTCGTCAGAGACCCAGTACTTC. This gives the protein CASSPSGSSETQYF.

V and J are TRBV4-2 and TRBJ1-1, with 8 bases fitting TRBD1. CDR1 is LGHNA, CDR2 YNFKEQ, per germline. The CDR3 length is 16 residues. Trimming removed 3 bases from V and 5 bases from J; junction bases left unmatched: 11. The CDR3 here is CASSHRSTGDNTEAFF. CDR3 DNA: TGTGCCAGCAGCCACCGGTCGACAGGGGACAATACTGAAGCTTTCTTT.

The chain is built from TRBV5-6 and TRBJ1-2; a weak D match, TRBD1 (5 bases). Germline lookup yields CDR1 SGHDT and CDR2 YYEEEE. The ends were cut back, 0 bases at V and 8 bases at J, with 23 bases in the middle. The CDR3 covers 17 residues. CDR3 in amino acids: CASSLEVGFGWGSGYTF. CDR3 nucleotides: TGTGCCAGCAGCTTGGAAGTTGGGTTTGGGTGGGGGAGCGGCTACACCTTC.

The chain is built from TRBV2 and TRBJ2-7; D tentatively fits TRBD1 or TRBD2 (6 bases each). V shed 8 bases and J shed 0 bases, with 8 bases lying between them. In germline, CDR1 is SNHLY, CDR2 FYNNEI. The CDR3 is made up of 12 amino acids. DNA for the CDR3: TGTGCCAGCGGGGGGCTCTCCTACGAGCAGTACTTC. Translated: CASGGLSYEQYF.

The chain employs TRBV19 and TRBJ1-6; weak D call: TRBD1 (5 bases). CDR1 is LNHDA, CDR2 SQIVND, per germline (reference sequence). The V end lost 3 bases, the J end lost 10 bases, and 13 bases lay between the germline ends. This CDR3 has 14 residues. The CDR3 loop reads CASSIQGGGSPLHF. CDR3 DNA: TGTGCCAGTAGTATCCAGGGAGGTGGGTCACCCCTCCACTTT.

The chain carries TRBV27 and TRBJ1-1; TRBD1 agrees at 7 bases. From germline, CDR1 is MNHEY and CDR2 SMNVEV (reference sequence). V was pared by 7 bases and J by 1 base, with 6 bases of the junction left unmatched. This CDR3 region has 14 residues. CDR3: CASTATGSNTEAFF. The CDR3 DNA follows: TGTGCCAGCACCGCGACAGGGTCGAACACTGAAGCTTTCTTT.

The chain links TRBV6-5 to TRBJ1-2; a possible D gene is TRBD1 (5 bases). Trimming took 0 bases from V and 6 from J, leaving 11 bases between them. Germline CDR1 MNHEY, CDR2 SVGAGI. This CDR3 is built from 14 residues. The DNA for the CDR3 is TGTGCCAGCAGTTACTCGTCGGGGGAGGATGGCTACACCTTC. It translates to CASSYSSGEDGYTF.

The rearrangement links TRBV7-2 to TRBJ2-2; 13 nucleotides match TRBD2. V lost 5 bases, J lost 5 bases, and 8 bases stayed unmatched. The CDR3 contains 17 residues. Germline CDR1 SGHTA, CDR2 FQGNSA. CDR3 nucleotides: TGTGCCAGCAGCCCGGGACTAGCGGGGTCTTGGACCGGGGAGCTGTTTTTT. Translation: CASSPGLAGSWTGELFF.

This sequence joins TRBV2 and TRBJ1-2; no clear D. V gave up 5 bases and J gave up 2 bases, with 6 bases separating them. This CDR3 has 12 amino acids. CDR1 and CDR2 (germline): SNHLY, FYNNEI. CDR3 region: CASSPANYGYTF. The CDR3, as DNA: TGTGCCAGCAGTCCAGCAAACTATGGCTACACCTTC.

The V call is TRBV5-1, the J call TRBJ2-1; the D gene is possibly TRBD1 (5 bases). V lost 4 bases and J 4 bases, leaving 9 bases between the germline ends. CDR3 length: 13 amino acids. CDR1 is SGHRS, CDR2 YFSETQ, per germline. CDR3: CASSPGQYNEQFF. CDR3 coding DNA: TGCGCCAGCAGCCCAGGACAATACAATGAGCAGTTCTTC.

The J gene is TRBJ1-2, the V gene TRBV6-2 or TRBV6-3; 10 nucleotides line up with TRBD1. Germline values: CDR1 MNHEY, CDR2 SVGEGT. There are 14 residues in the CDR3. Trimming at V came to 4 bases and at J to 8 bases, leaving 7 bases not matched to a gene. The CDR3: CASSSPTGGWGYTF. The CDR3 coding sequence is TGTGCCAGCAGTTCCCCGACAGGGGGCTGGGGCTACACCTTC.